Sequencing of this T cell receptor (beta chain) was carried out in a study of blood T cell repertoires in COVID-19. Sequencing used immunoSEQ multiplex PCR; TCRdb keeps in-frame clones, though not all of them. The repertoire includes nearly 300,000 clones, around 84% of them detected once, and about 1.5% sits in the top ten. Enrolled during active infection, Seattle patients were then followed longitudinally. The specimen was peripheral blood. This receptor was obtained from a human donor with COVID-19, enrolled during active disease. The donor label of this sample is uncertain.

CDR3 nucleotide sequence: TGTGCCAGCAGTGCAAAAACAGGGGGCTGGTACGAGCAGTACTTC. It encodes CASSAKTGGWYEQYF. The chain uses TRBV27 and TRBJ2-7; 9 nucleotides agree with TRBD1. V lost 5 bases, J lost 4 bases, and 9 bases stayed unmatched. Per the germline V gene, CDR1 is MNHEY and CDR2 is SMNVEV (reference sequence). This CDR3 is 15 amino acids long.